This entry lists 18 T cell receptor beta chains sequenced from one sample in a study of T cells in localized non-small cell lung cancer. The method was immunoSEQ multiplex PCR; TCRdb's version includes in-frame clones alone and lacks a portion of them. The table lists fewer than 100,000 clones, roughly 87% of them singletons. The specimen comprised peripheral blood, sampled before any cancer treatment. The receptors come from a man between 35 and 75 years old with stage I squamous cell lung carcinoma.

The chain is built from TRBV28 and TRBJ2-5, with D possibly TRBD2 on 5 matching bases. Germline CDR1 is MDHEN and CDR2 is SYDVKM. The CDR3 has 13 residues. The ends were cut back, 5 bases at V and 2 bases at J, with 9 bases in the middle. CDR3 sequence (DNA): TGTGCCAGCAGTCGCGGGCCACAAGAGACCCAGTACTTC. Translation gives CASSRGPQETQYF.

The chain recombines TRBV27 with TRBJ2-7; 8 bases are shared with TRBD2. There are 15 residues in the CDR3. With 6 bases clipped from V and 3 bases from J, the junction kept 10 bases outside the gene matches. From germline, CDR1 is MNHEY and CDR2 SMNVEV (reference sequence). CDR3 sequence: CASSPGLVLFYEQYF. CDR3 nucleotide sequence: TGTGCCAGCAGCCCGGGACTAGTGTTGTTCTACGAGCAGTACTTC.

This clone has just one count. This chain links TRBV6-6 with TRBJ1-2; 7 bases match TRBD1. The V segment lost 7 bases and the J segment 8 bases; nucleotides outside the gene matches: 10. This CDR3 comprises 13 residues. The germline CDR1 and CDR2 sequences are MNHNY and SVGAGI (reference sequence). CDR3 sequence: CASTPETGIGYTF. The CDR3 DNA is TGTGCCAGCACCCCCGAGACAGGGATCGGCTACACCTTC.

V and J are TRBV19 and TRBJ1-3; TRBD1 matches at 7 bases. The CDR3 is 14 residues long. Germline V gene data show CDR1 as LNHDA and CDR2 as SQIVND (reference sequence). V shed 3 bases, J shed 5 bases, and the junction held 4 bases outside the gene matches. The CDR3 DNA follows: TGTGCCAGTAGTATCACAGGGGATAGAAACACCATATATTTT. Translating it yields CASSITGDRNTIYF.

The J gene is TRBJ2-1, the V gene TRBV6-5; possibly TRBD2 for D (6 bases). In germline, CDR1 is MNHEY, CDR2 SVGAGI. The CDR3 length is 13 residues. V was trimmed by 6 bases and J by 8 bases, leaving 14 bases between them. CDR3: CASRWTEGDEQFF. The CDR3 coding sequence is TGTGCCAGCAGGTGGACGGAGGGTGATGAGCAGTTCTTC.

The CDR3 sequence is CASSHPTGSGPGELFF. The CDR3 coding sequence is TGCGCCAGCAGCCACCCGACAGGGAGCGGCCCCGGGGAGCTGTTTTTT. The chain employs TRBV4-3 and TRBJ2-2; 7 nucleotides match TRBD1. Trimming removed 3 bases from V and 6 bases from J; junction bases left unmatched: 10. This CDR3 contains 16 residues. Germline V gene data show CDR1 as LGHNA and CDR2 as YSLEER.

The rearrangement uses TRBV7-9 and TRBJ2-1, with 9 bases lining up with TRBD2. This CDR3 is built from 16 residues. The V gene's germline CDR1 is SEHNR and CDR2 FQNEAQ (reference sequence). V lost 2 bases, J lost 2 bases, and 4 bases stayed unmatched. Here the CDR3 DNA reads TGTGCCAGCAGCTTAAGTCTAGCGGGGACCTACAATGAGCAGTTCTTC. It translates to CASSLSLAGTYNEQFF.

The genes are TRBV6-5 and TRBJ2-7; 7 bases align to TRBD1. The V gene's germline CDR1 is MNHEY and CDR2 SVGAGI. V shed 0 bases, J shed 6 bases, and the junction held 5 bases outside the gene matches. The CDR3 contains 14 residues. CDR3 DNA sequence: TGTGCCAGCAGTTACTCGAAGGGGGCGGTCGAGCAGTACTTC. Translated: CASSYSKGAVEQYF.

The chain recombines TRBV6-1 with TRBJ1-2; TRBD1 aligns across 7 bases. Germline V gene sequence: CDR1 MNHNS, CDR2 SASEGT. The CDR3 has 15 residues. With V trimmed by 2 bases and J by 8 bases, 11 bases remained unmatched. The CDR3 is CASSELDDRARGYTF. CDR3 nucleotides: TGTGCCAGCAGTGAACTTGACGACAGGGCTAGGGGCTACACCTTC.

The chain employs TRBV5-8 and TRBJ2-7; a weak D match, TRBD1 (5 bases). The V end lost 1 base, the J end lost 4 bases, and 12 bases lay between the germline ends. Germline CDR1 is SGHTS and CDR2 is YDEGEE. The CDR3 runs 14 residues. CDR3 loop: CASSLLGDLYEQYF. The CDR3 nucleotides are TGTGCCAGCAGCTTGTTAGGGGATTTGTACGAGCAGTACTTC.

The chain combines TRBV5-1 with TRBJ2-7; D call uncertain. Trimming took off 4 bases at V and 6 bases at J, with 14 bases between the two ends. Germline lookup yields CDR1 SGHRS and CDR2 YFSETQ. The CDR3 has 13 residues. DNA of the CDR3: TGCGCCAGCAGCCCGACTGCCTTGGGCGAGCAGTACTTC. It specifies CASSPTALGEQYF.

This sequence joins TRBV7-9 and TRBJ1-1; D gene unclear. The length of the CDR3 is 15 residues. From germline, CDR1 is SEHNR and CDR2 FQNEAQ (reference sequence). Trimming shortened V by 1 base and J by 1 base, and 10 bases separated the two germline ends. CDR3 residues: CASSLGGLGNTEAFF. The CDR3 region has the DNA TGTGCCAGCAGCTTAGGTGGATTGGGGAACACTGAAGCTTTCTTT. The variable domain in full, with the rest retrieved from reference TRBV7-9 and TRBJ1-1, is DTGVSQNPRHKITKRGQNVTFRCDPISEHNRLYWYRQTLGQGPEFLTYFQNEAQLEKSRLLSDRFSAERPKGSFSTLEIQRTEQGDSAMYLCASSLGGLGNTEAFFGQGTRLTVV.

CDR3 in amino acids: CAISEGEKLFF. CDR3 nucleotide sequence: TGTGCCATCAGTGAGGGTGAAAAACTGTTTTTT. V is TRBV10-3 and J is TRBJ1-4, with D unclear. Germline loops: CDR1 ENHRY, CDR2 SYGVKD. The CDR3 has 11 amino acids. Trimming took 2 bases from V and 7 from J, leaving 2 bases between them.

V and J are TRBV2 and TRBJ2-2, with D perhaps TRBD1 (6 bases). Germline values: CDR1 SNHLY, CDR2 FYNNEI. This CDR3 has 15 amino acids. Trimming stripped 8 bases from V and 0 bases from J, with 13 bases between. The CDR3, as DNA: TGTGCCAGCGACCCAGGACAGACGAACACCGGGGAGCTGTTTTTT. This codes for CASDPGQTNTGELFF.

The chain employs TRBV19 and TRBJ1-1; 7 bases map to TRBD1. J was trimmed by 9 bases and V by 8 bases; bases with no gene match: 18. Germline V gene lookup returns CDR1 LNHDA and CDR2 SQIVND (reference sequence). The length of the CDR3 is 15 residues. In nucleotides, the CDR3 is TGTGCCAGTCGGGGTTTGACAGGGTATTTTCGGAAAGCTTTCTTT. Translation: CASRGLTGYFRKAFF.

The V gene is TRBV4-2, the J gene TRBJ2-3, with 9 bases identical to TRBD2. With 0 bases clipped from V and 1 base from J, the junction kept 5 bases outside the gene matches. The CDR3 length is 17 residues. The germline CDR1 and CDR2 sequences are LGHNA and YNFKEQ. For the CDR3, the DNA is TGTGCCAGCAGCCAAGAAGCACTAGCGGGCCGCACAGATACGCAGTATTTT. Encoded protein: CASSQEALAGRTDTQYF.

The chain links TRBV4-3 to TRBJ2-7; D gene ambiguous. Germline loops: CDR1 LGHNA, CDR2 YSLEER. Trimming removed 0 bases from V and 0 bases from J, with 12 bases in between. The CDR3 length is 16 residues. The CDR3 DNA reads TGCGCCAGCAGCCAAGAGGTTAGCCTCTTCTCCTACGAGCAGTACTTC. It yields the protein CASSQEVSLFSYEQYF.

The J gene is TRBJ1-1, the V gene TRBV6-1, with D uncertain. The CDR3 loop spans 14 amino acids. V shed 4 bases and J shed 2 bases, with 11 bases lying between them. The germline gives CDR1 MNHNS, CDR2 SASEGT. CDR3 loop: CASSGLEANTEAFF. Written as DNA, the CDR3 is TGTGCCAGCAGTGGACTAGAGGCTAACACTGAAGCTTTCTTT.